This TCR beta chain was captured in a study of CD8 T cells in Susac syndrome. In its sample, this clonotype was seen once. Trimming shortened V by 1 base and J by 2 bases, and 11 bases separated the two germline ends. The CDR3 runs to 14 residues. Germline CDR1 is DFQATT and CDR2 is SNEGSKA (reference sequence). With random hexamers, 0.5 to 1 ug RNA was reverse transcribed. TCRdb itself ran the immunoSEQ multiplex PCR reads through MiXCR, one entry per CDR3 protein. In the table there are 150,000 or so distinct CDR3 sequences, roughly 95% of which are singletons. The specimen sequenced was CD8+ T cells from PBMCs. The chain has TRBV20-1 and TRBJ2-5; D gene ambiguous. This receptor was taken from a human donor with multiple sclerosis. The CDR3 region has the DNA TGCAGTGCTAGAGGGGCCCTACTTCAAGAGACCCAGTACTTC. It specifies CSARGALLQETQYF.